Following are 29 T cell receptor beta chains from one sample sequenced in a study of cytomegalovirus exposure and HLA in healthy donors. This PCR relied on a set of 60 Vbeta primers and 13 Jbeta primers. TCRdb's copy holds only in-frame clones and misses some; the assay was immunoSEQ multiplex PCR. Of tens of thousands of clones in the sample, approximately 75% are singletons; the top ten hold around 10%. The specimen was PBMCs. Receptors were obtained from a woman aged 40 to 49 in good health and CMV-seropositive.

The rearrangement links TRBV9 to TRBJ2-3; TRBD1 matches at 7 bases. Germline V gene lookup returns CDR1 SGDLS and CDR2 YYNGEE. This CDR3 is built from 15 residues. The J segment lost 2 bases and the V segment lost 4 bases, leaving 7 bases of the junction unmatched. CDR3 loop: CASSPGGSATDTQYF. The CDR3 DNA reads as TGTGCCAGCAGCCCAGGGGGATCCGCCACAGATACGCAGTATTTT.

The chain links TRBV7-2 to TRBJ2-7, with a weak D call TRBD1 (5 bases). This CDR3 spans 14 amino acids. Germline loops: CDR1 SGHTA, CDR2 FQGNSA. Trimming removed 5 bases at V and 3 bases at J, with 14 bases between. CDR3 DNA: TGTGCCAGCAGCCCACAGCAGGGAATCTACGAGCAGTACTTC. Translating gives CASSPQQGIYEQYF.

This chain uses TRBV7-3 with TRBJ2-2; 9 bases map to TRBD1. After removal of 5 bases from V and 4 bases from J, the junction contained 5 bases not matched to a gene. Germline assignment: CDR1 SGHTA and CDR2 FQGTGA. The length of the CDR3 is 15 residues. DNA for the CDR3: TGTGCCAGCAGCCAAACAGGGGGCACCACCGGGGAGCTGTTTTTT. This encodes CASSQTGGTTGELFF.

The chain combines TRBV19 with TRBJ2-3, with no clear D. Germline lookup yields CDR1 LNHDA and CDR2 SQIVND (reference sequence). This CDR3 region has 15 residues. Trimming took off 6 bases at V and 0 bases at J, with 13 bases between the two ends. The CDR3 loop reads CASSVEPTSTDTQYF. The CDR3 DNA reads as TGTGCCAGTAGCGTTGAGCCAACTAGCACAGATACGCAGTATTTT.

The chain employs TRBV25-1 and TRBJ1-6; a possible D gene is TRBD1 (5 bases). Per germline, CDR1 MGHDK and CDR2 SYGVNS. The CDR3 runs to 16 residues. Trimming pared 0 bases from V and 1 base from J, leaving 7 bases between. CDR3 DNA sequence: TGTGCCAGCAGTGAATATCAGGGTTCCTATAATTCACCCCTCCACTTT. The encoded protein is CASSEYQGSYNSPLHF.

With respect to this clone: No conserved phenylalanine or tryptophan ends this CDR3, so it is likely a read error. V and J are TRBV10-1 and TRBJ1-2; a possible D gene is TRBD1 (6 bases). Per the germline V gene, CDR1 is WNHNN and CDR2 is SYGVQD (reference sequence). Between the trimmed V and J ends, which lost 1 base and 4 bases, there was a span of 7 bases. This CDR3 is 13 amino acids long. In DNA, the CDR3 is TGCGCCAGCAGTGAGTACAGGGCCTATGGCTACACCCTC. This encodes CASSEYRAYGYTL.

The V gene is TRBV5-1, the J gene TRBJ2-3; TRBD2 aligns across 8 bases. Germline V gene sequence: CDR1 SGHRS, CDR2 YFSETQ. The CDR3 is made up of 14 amino acids. The J segment lost 2 bases and the V segment lost 6 bases, leaving 5 bases of the junction unmatched. The CDR3 sequence: CASTGGAFTDTQYF. The DNA of the CDR3 is TGCGCCAGCACCGGGGGGGCTTTCACAGATACGCAGTATTTT.

This chain joins TRBV19 and TRBJ2-4; 9 bases map to TRBD1. This CDR3 comprises 17 residues. The V gene's germline CDR1 is LNHDA and CDR2 SQIVND (reference sequence). Trimming took 4 bases from V and 8 from J; bases not matched to a gene: 15. The CDR3 region is CASSSTGGGGPGDIQYF. Here the CDR3 DNA reads TGTGCCAGTAGTAGCACAGGGGGCGGGGGCCCTGGGGACATTCAGTACTTC.

The V gene is TRBV29-1, the J gene TRBJ1-2, with 9 bases matching TRBD1. V gave up 6 bases and J gave up 7 bases; unmatched junction bases: 6. The CDR3 has 12 residues. Germline-derived CDR1 and CDR2 are SQVTM and ANQGSEA. CDR3 amino acids: CSVAGTGPGYTF. The CDR3 coding sequence is TGCAGCGTGGCTGGGACAGGGCCTGGCTACACCTTC.

This chain joins TRBV9 and TRBJ2-5; 7 bases fit TRBD1. V shed 4 bases and J 4 bases; nucleotides not matched to a gene: 4. The CDR3 sequence is 13 residues long. Germline assignment: CDR1 SGDLS and CDR2 YYNGEE. The CDR3 here is CASSRQGLETQYF. The DNA of the CDR3 is TGTGCCAGCAGCAGACAGGGATTAGAGACCCAGTACTTC.

The chain couples TRBV9 to TRBJ2-1; D is undetermined. Germline-derived CDR1 and CDR2 are SGDLS and YYNGEE. This CDR3 comprises 14 residues. Trimming pared 4 bases from V and 9 bases from J, leaving 17 bases between. The CDR3, as DNA: TGTGCCAGCAGCACCCATCCAATAGCCGCTGAGCAGTTCTTC. It is translated as CASSTHPIAAEQFF.

This chain joins TRBV7-6 and TRBJ2-6, with 7 bases lining up with TRBD1. Germline CDR1 and CDR2: SGHVS and FNYEAQ. Trimming cost V 5 bases and J 0 bases; bases outside gene matches: 10. The CDR3 is 18 residues long. CDR3 DNA sequence: TGTGCCAGCAGCCCGCACGAGGGGGCCTTCTCTGGGGCCAACGTCCTGACTTTC. It translates to CASSPHEGAFSGANVLTF. Supplemented by reference TRBV7-6 and TRBJ2-6, the full variable domain reads GAGVSQSPRYKVTKRGQDVALRCDPISGHVSLYWYRQALGQGPEFLTYFNYEAQQDKSGLPNDRFSAERPEGSISTLTIQRTEQRDSAMYRCASSPHEGAFSGANVLTFGAGSRLTVL.

This clone showed up many times. V gene TRBV7-6 combines with J gene TRBJ2-7; D uncertain. The CDR3 is 12 amino acids. V was pared by 1 base and J by 5 bases, with 6 bases between. CDR1 and CDR2 (germline): SGHVS, FNYEAQ. The CDR3: CASSLGSNEQYF. CDR3 bases: TGTGCCAGCAGCTTAGGATCTAACGAGCAGTACTTC.

This clone occurred a few times. The gene calls are TRBV7-3 and TRBJ2-6, with 7 bases that match TRBD1. The CDR3 totals 17 residues. The ends lost 5 bases at V and 0 bases at J; junction bases unmatched: 7. The germline CDR1 and CDR2 sequences are SGHTA and FQGTGA. The DNA for the CDR3 is TGTGCCAGCAGCCTACAGGGGATCGGCTCTGGGGCCAACGTCCTGACTTTC. Its translation is CASSLQGIGSGANVLTF.

The chain couples TRBV6-6 to TRBJ1-2, with TRBD1 matching over 9 bases. V gave up 8 bases and J gave up 4 bases; unmatched junction bases: 14. CDR3 length: 16 amino acids. Germline assignment: CDR1 MNHNY and CDR2 SVGAGI (reference sequence). The CDR3 here is CASAPWDREVVYGYTF. In DNA, the CDR3 is TGTGCCAGCGCCCCCTGGGACAGGGAAGTCGTCTATGGCTACACCTTC.

The chain has TRBV19 and TRBJ2-5, with D possibly matching TRBD2 (5 bases). V shed 5 bases and J shed 3 bases, with 10 bases lying between them. CDR1 LNHDA and CDR2 SQIVND come from the germline V gene (reference sequence). This CDR3 region has 13 residues. The CDR3 spells CASSLGLEETQYF. The CDR3 nucleotides read TGTGCCAGTAGTCTCGGACTGGAAGAGACCCAGTACTTC.

The chain links TRBV5-6 to TRBJ1-2; 8 bases map to TRBD1. J lost 6 bases, V lost 0 bases, and 4 bases had no gene match. The CDR3 has 14 residues. Germline assignment: CDR1 SGHDT and CDR2 YYEEEE. The CDR3 sequence is CASSLAGGQNGYTF. CDR3 sequence (DNA): TGTGCCAGCAGCTTGGCAGGGGGCCAGAATGGCTACACCTTC. Based on the CDR3 plus reference TRBV5-6 and TRBJ1-2, the full variable domain is DAGVTQSPTHLIKTRGQQVTLRCSPKSGHDTVSWYQQALGQGPQFIFQYYEEEERQRGNFPDRFSGHQFPNYSSELNVNALLLGDSALYLCASSLAGGQNGYTFGSGTRLTVV.

The CDR3 DNA reads as TGTGCCAGCAGCTTAGCCGCCGGAGGGTGGGAGACCCAGTACTTC. It is translated as CASSLAAGGWETQYF. J is TRBJ2-5 and V is TRBV7-3; D is perhaps TRBD2 (6 bases). The germline V gene has CDR1 SGHTA and CDR2 FQGTGA. The CDR3 spans 15 residues. V gave up 2 bases and J gave up 5 bases, with 15 bases separating them.

The sample holds a few counts of this clone. The chain has TRBV5-1 and TRBJ1-6; D gene uncertain. Trimming pared 4 bases from V and 8 bases from J, leaving 16 bases between. CDR1 and CDR2 (germline): SGHRS, YFSETQ. The length of the CDR3 is 15 residues. This CDR3 reads CASSGEGGAHSPLHF. Here the CDR3 DNA reads TGCGCCAGCAGCGGGGAGGGCGGTGCGCATTCACCCCTCCACTTT.

This chain links TRBV27 with TRBJ2-7, with TRBD2 as a possible D gene (6 bases). CDR3 size: 16 residues. V was clipped by 4 bases and J by 0 bases, with 16 bases between them. Germline V gene sequence: CDR1 MNHEY, CDR2 SMNVEV (reference sequence). The CDR3 region is CASSYSRGTSSYEQYF. CDR3 bases: TGTGCCAGCAGTTACTCACGGGGGACCAGCTCCTACGAGCAGTACTTC.

Only a few counts were recorded for this clone. The J gene is TRBJ2-1, the V gene TRBV7-3, with TRBD2 identical over 15 bases. CDR3 length: 16 amino acids. Trimming at V came to 2 bases and at J to 9 bases, leaving 5 bases not matched to a gene. The germline V gene encodes CDR1 SGHTA and CDR2 FQGTGA. The CDR3 DNA follows: TGTGCCAGCAGCTTATGGACTAGCGGGGGGGTAGGTGAGCAGTTCTTC. It codes for CASSLWTSGGVGEQFF.

The chain joins TRBV5-8 to TRBJ1-3; 7 nucleotides align to TRBD1. Germline loops: CDR1 SGHTS, CDR2 YDEGEE. The CDR3 length is 15 residues. The junction had 6 bases not matched to a gene; V was cut back by 4 bases and J by 2 bases. CDR3 coding DNA: TGTGCCAGCAGCGCACAGGGGACACCTGGAAACACCATATATTTT. This sequence encodes CASSAQGTPGNTIYF.

The chain couples TRBV2 to TRBJ2-1; 11 bases line up with TRBD2. V was pared by 2 bases and J by 7 bases, with 4 bases of the junction left unmatched. This CDR3 has 15 residues. Germline V gene data show CDR1 as SNHLY and CDR2 as FYNNEI. CDR3 protein: CASSEISGGANEQFF. DNA of the CDR3: TGTGCCAGCAGTGAAATTAGCGGGGGGGCAAATGAGCAGTTCTTC.

This chain connects TRBV7-8 to TRBJ2-2, with D possibly TRBD1 on 5 matching bases. With 0 bases removed from V and 5 bases from J, the gap between germline ends came to 7 bases. The CDR3 sequence is 14 residues long. The germline gives CDR1 SGHVS, CDR2 FQNEAQ. The chain's CDR3 is CASSLAGVTGELFF. The CDR3 region has the DNA TGTGCCAGCAGCTTAGCAGGGGTAACCGGGGAGCTGTTTTTT.

V usage is TRBV5-6 and J usage is TRBJ1-2; unclear D gene. Germline-derived CDR1 and CDR2 are SGHDT and YYEEEE. V gave up 0 bases and J gave up 8 bases, with 20 bases separating them. The CDR3 has 16 amino acids. CDR3 DNA: TGTGCCAGCAGCTTGGTCCACATCCCCGTGGAGGTAGGCTACACCTTC. Its translation is CASSLVHIPVEVGYTF. Filled out from reference TRBV5-6 and TRBJ1-2, the complete variable domain reads DAGVTQSPTHLIKTRGQQVTLRCSPKSGHDTVSWYQQALGQGPQFIFQYYEEEERQRGNFPDRFSGHQFPNYSSELNVNALLLGDSALYLCASSLVHIPVEVGYTFGSGTRLTVV.

The J gene is TRBJ1-2, the V gene TRBV5-8; D may be TRBD1 (5 bases). With 0 bases removed from V and 8 bases from J, the gap between germline ends came to 17 bases. CDR1 and CDR2 from the germline V gene are SGHTS and YDEGEE. The length of the CDR3 is 15 residues. The DNA of the CDR3 is TGTGCCAGCAGCTTGGCCCGGGGGTACCTATCCGGCTACACCTTC. Protein: CASSLARGYLSGYTF.

The V gene is TRBV11-3, the J gene TRBJ1-2; D is unresolved. This CDR3 is 15 amino acids long. Trimming took off 1 base at V and 3 bases at J, with 12 bases between the two ends. CDR1 and CDR2 from the germline V gene are SGHNT and YENEEA. The CDR3 nucleotides are TGTGCCAGCAGCTTAGCTCGGGGAGGAGACTATGGCTACACCTTC. As protein: CASSLARGGDYGYTF.

This sequence joins TRBV9 and TRBJ2-1; 8 nucleotides match TRBD2. The length of the CDR3 is 15 residues. The J segment lost 9 bases and the V segment lost 3 bases, leaving 11 bases of the junction unmatched. The V gene's germline CDR1 is SGDLS and CDR2 YYNGEE. The chain's CDR3 is CASSATGTREAEQFF. The CDR3, as DNA: TGTGCCAGCAGCGCGACCGGGACTAGAGAGGCTGAGCAGTTCTTC.

This chain connects TRBV19 to TRBJ1-2; D is possibly TRBD1 (6 bases). Deletions cut 6 bases from V and 3 bases from J, with 8 bases between. Germline V gives CDR1 LNHDA, CDR2 SQIVND (reference sequence). CDR3 length: 12 amino acids. The CDR3 region is CASSAGDYGYTF. CDR3 sequence (DNA): TGTGCCAGTAGCGCAGGGGACTATGGCTACACCTTC.